A selection of T cell receptor beta chains follows, all from one sample in a study of blood T cell repertoires in COVID-19. Repertoires were generated with immunoSEQ multiplex PCR, while TCRdb's copy carries only in-frame clones and drops some. Of a few hundred thousand clones listed, 80% to 90% are singletons. The specimen was peripheral blood. These receptors were taken from a woman aged 70-85 years with COVID-19, enrolled during active disease. CDR3s include the opening cysteine and the closing phenylalanine or tryptophan. The order of the fields is D gene, V gene, J gene, clone size, CDR3 DNA, CDR3 protein. D genes are given only for firm matches. A row's size may be missing; if present it is once, few, many or a size class.

D gene: TRBD1; V gene: TRBV18; J gene: TRBJ1-3; clone size: .; CDR3 DNA: TGTGCCAGCTCACCGGGACAGGGGGGCTCTGGAAACACCATATATTTT; CDR3 protein: CASSPGQGGSGNTIYF
D gene: .; V gene: TRBV3-1/TRBV3-2; J gene: TRBJ2-1; clone size: once; CDR3 DNA: TGTGCCAGCAGCCAGTCTGACTTAATCTACAATGAGCAGTTCTTC; CDR3 protein: CASSQSDLIYNEQFF
D gene: .; V gene: TRBV28; J gene: TRBJ2-7; clone size: .; CDR3 DNA: TGTGCCAGCAGTTCCTCCGCGCGCCTTCAGGCCTACGAGCAGTACTTC; CDR3 protein: CASSSSARLQAYEQYF
D gene: .; V gene: TRBV4-1; J gene: TRBJ2-7; clone size: .; CDR3 DNA: TGCGCCAGCAGAGGAACAGGGACCTACGAGCAGTACTTC; CDR3 protein: CASRGTGTYEQYF
D gene: TRBD1; V gene: TRBV3-1/TRBV3-2; J gene: TRBJ2-5; clone size: .; CDR3 DNA: TGTGCCAGCAGCCAGGTGGGCAGGGGGCTTTCAGGAGAGACCCAGTACTTC; CDR3 protein: CASSQVGRGLSGETQYF
D gene: TRBD2; V gene: TRBV29-1; J gene: TRBJ2-5; clone size: .; CDR3 DNA: TGCAGCGTCGGACTAGGGGAGACCCAGTACTTC; CDR3 protein: CSVGLGETQYF
D gene: .; V gene: TRBV28; J gene: TRBJ2-3; clone size: .; CDR3 DNA: TGTGCCAGCTGGAAGGCGGGGGCCACAGATACGCAGTATTTT; CDR3 protein: CASWKAGATDTQYF
D gene: TRBD1; V gene: TRBV7-2; J gene: TRBJ2-7; clone size: .; CDR3 DNA: TGTGCCAGCAGCTTACGGACAGGGGGTAGGGACGAGCAGTACTTC; CDR3 protein: CASSLRTGGRDEQYF
D gene: .; V gene: TRBV5-6; J gene: TRBJ2-2; clone size: .; CDR3 DNA: TGTGCCAGCAGCTTTGCACTCATGAACACCGGGGAGCTGTTTTTT; CDR3 protein: CASSFALMNTGELFF
D gene: .; V gene: TRBV27; J gene: TRBJ1-1; clone size: .; CDR3 DNA: TGTGCCAGCAGCCAGAGAAGAGGGAACACTGAAGCTTTCTTT; CDR3 protein: CASSQRRGNTEAFF
D gene: .; V gene: TRBV2; J gene: TRBJ1-2; clone size: .; CDR3 DNA: TGTGCCAGCAGTGATCAGGGGTTTGGCTACACCTTC; CDR3 protein: CASSDQGFGYTF
D gene: TRBD1; V gene: TRBV7-3; J gene: TRBJ1-1; clone size: .; CDR3 DNA: TGTGCCAGCAGCCCACAGGGGGCGCAAACTGAAGCTTTCTTT; CDR3 protein: CASSPQGAQTEAFF
D gene: TRBD1; V gene: TRBV30; J gene: TRBJ2-1; clone size: .; CDR3 DNA: TGTGCCTGCAACGCGGACAGGTACAATGAGCAGTTCTTC; CDR3 protein: CACNADRYNEQFF
D gene: .; V gene: TRBV1; J gene: TRBJ2-7; clone size: few; CDR3 DNA: TGCACCAGCAGCCAAGATGGGGGGAGGGGCTCCTACGAGCAGTACTTC; CDR3 protein: CTSSQDGGRGSYEQYF
D gene: TRBD1; V gene: TRBV5-4; J gene: TRBJ2-7; clone size: .; CDR3 DNA: TGTGCCAGCAGCTTGGTTCCGGGACAGGGCTACGAGCAGTACTTC; CDR3 protein: CASSLVPGQGYEQYF
D gene: .; V gene: TRBV28; J gene: TRBJ2-3; clone size: .; CDR3 DNA: TGTGCCAGCAGTTTACCCGCCATGCGGACAGATACGCAGTATTTT; CDR3 protein: CASSLPAMRTDTQYF
D gene: TRBD2; V gene: TRBV5-4; J gene: TRBJ2-1; clone size: once; CDR3 DNA: TGTGCCAGCAGCCAAGGACTAGCGGGAGTGAATGAGCAGTTCTTC; CDR3 protein: CASSQGLAGVNEQFF
D gene: .; V gene: TRBV4-1; J gene: TRBJ2-1; clone size: .; CDR3 DNA: TGCGCCAGCAGCCCCGCGGGGCGGAGAGGACCCTACAATGAGCAGTTCTTC; CDR3 protein: CASSPAGRRGPYNEQFF
D gene: .; V gene: TRBV6-2/TRBV6-3; J gene: TRBJ2-1; clone size: .; CDR3 DNA: TGTGCCAGCAGTTACTCGAGTCCCTCTTACAATGAGCAGTTCTTC; CDR3 protein: CASSYSSPSYNEQFF
D gene: .; V gene: TRBV6-1; J gene: TRBJ2-7; clone size: .; CDR3 DNA: TGTGCCAGCAGTGAAGCTTTTCTCGGTCGCGAGCAGTACTTC; CDR3 protein: CASSEAFLGREQYF
D gene: TRBD1; V gene: TRBV30; J gene: TRBJ1-2; clone size: .; CDR3 DNA: TGTGCCTGGAGTGTAAAGCCGGGACAGGGGATCAGTGGCTACACCTTC; CDR3 protein: CAWSVKPGQGISGYTF
D gene: .; V gene: TRBV6-6; J gene: TRBJ1-1; clone size: .; CDR3 DNA: TGTGCCAGCAGTGTATACATGAACACTGAAGCTTTCTTT; CDR3 protein: CASSVYMNTEAFF